This is a list of T cell receptor beta chains from one sample in a study of post-analysis software for immune sequencing data. TCRdb re-analysed the PCR reads in MiXCR, keeping a single row per CDR3 protein. The data hold about 820,000 distinct CDR3 sequences, with about 50% observed a single time. Sequenced sample: blood. The source is a girl under 18 with multiple sclerosis. Both conserved end residues are part of each CDR3. The order of the fields is D gene, V gene, clone size, J gene, CDR3 DNA, CDR3 protein. The D gene is left open where the match is weak. Size values are once, few and many counts, or a class for expanded clones, and some rows have none.

.	TRBV24-1	few	TRBJ1-2	TGTGCCACCAGTGACCCAGTGGGTGGCTACACCTTC	CATSDPVGGYTF
TRBD1	TRBV20-1	.	TRBJ1-5	TGCAGTGCTAGATCCGGACAGGCCGCCAATCAGCCCCAGCATTTT	CSARSGQAANQPQHF
TRBD2	TRBV10-3	.	TRBJ2-2	TGTGCCATCAGTGCCGGGAGGGCCTCGACCGGGGAGCTGTTTTTT	CAISAGRASTGELFF
TRBD2	TRBV20-1	once	TRBJ2-1	TGCAGTGCTGGCGGACTAGCGGGGATCACCTCCTACAATGAGCAGTTCTTC	CSAGGLAGITSYNEQFF
.	TRBV5-1	.	TRBJ1-2	TGCGCCAGCAGCTTGGCGCCGAACAGACCGTCTAACTATGGCTACACCTTC	CASSLAPNRPSNYGYTF
TRBD1	TRBV29-1	few	TRBJ2-6	TGCAGCGGGGACAGGGAATCCTCTGGGGCCAACGTCCTGACTTTC	CSGDRESSGANVLTF
.	TRBV6-6	.	TRBJ1-2	TGTGCCAGCAGTTACTCTACAGGGAGGACAAACTATGGCTACACCTTC	CASSYSTGRTNYGYTF
.	TRBV3-1	.	TRBJ2-1	TGTGCCAGCAGCCAAGAGGTCCTGTCCCTAAATGAGCAGTTCTTC	CASSQEVLSLNEQFF
.	TRBV7-9	few	TRBJ2-7	TGTGCCTGCAGCTTCGGCGGGTTCTACGAGCAGTACTTC	CACSFGGFYEQYF
.	TRBV5-1	.	TRBJ2-5	TGCGCCAGCAGGGGGGACCTTAGAGAGACCCAGTACTTC	CASRGDLRETQYF
.	TRBV25-1	.	TRBJ2-5	TGTGCCAGCACGGACGGGTCAGTGGAGACCCAGTACTTC	CASTDGSVETQYF
TRBD2	TRBV6-7	.	TRBJ2-7	TGTACCAGCAGTTACAGCCCCACACGGGAGGGGTCCTACGAGCAGTACTTC	CTSSYSPTREGSYEQYF
.	TRBV7-2	.	TRBJ1-2	TGTGCCAGCAGCTTAGCCCCGGCAGGGCTCGACTATGGCTACACCTTC	CASSLAPAGLDYGYTF
TRBD1	TRBV7-9	.	TRBJ2-5	TGTGCCAGCAGCTCGGACAGGGGGCTTCAAGAGACCCAGTACTTC	CASSSDRGLQETQYF
TRBD2	TRBV4-2	few	TRBJ2-7	TGTGCCAGCAGCCAAGCCGGGCTAGCGGGAGGTCTCGAGCAGTACTTC	CASSQAGLAGGLEQYF
TRBD2	TRBV9	once	TRBJ2-5	TGTGCCAGCAGCGTAGCAGAGCGGGAGTCAGTGACCCAGTACTTC	CASSVAERESVTQYF
TRBD1	TRBV29-1	.	TRBJ1-2	TGCAGCGGCTTCGGGACAGGCTCTGGCTACACCTTC	CSGFGTGSGYTF
TRBD1	TRBV29-1	many	TRBJ1-1	TGCAGCGGGACCCAGGGGGCAGGTGAAGCTTTCTTT	CSGTQGAGEAFF
.	TRBV15	.	TRBJ2-7	TGTGCCACCAGCAGAGATGGGCCAAGGGGGATAGCTCGGGAGCAGTACTTC	CATSRDGPRGIAREQYF
.	TRBV7-3	.	TRBJ2-5	TGTGCCAGCAGCTTACTTGGACCCGGGAGCGCAAGAGAGACCCAGTACTTC	CASSLLGPGSARETQYF
.	TRBV12-5	.	TRBJ2-3	TGTGCTAGTGGGCCGGGAGTTCCGACAGATACGCAGTATTTT	CASGPGVPTDTQYF
TRBD1	TRBV7-8	.	TRBJ2-1	TGTGCCAGCAGCCAAGACAGGGGGAGGTCCTACAATGAGCAGTCCTTC	CASSQDRGRSYNEQSF
.	TRBV12-3/TRBV12-4	few	TRBJ1-5	TGTGCCAGCACCGCCGGGGGATGGAGCAATCAGCCCCAGCATTTT	CASTAGGWSNQPQHF
TRBD2	TRBV5-1	once	TRBJ2-4	TGCGCCAGCAGCTGGACCTTCGGGAGGGAGGAGTACTTC	CASSWTFGREEYF
TRBD1	TRBV7-2	.	TRBJ1-1	TGTGCCAGCAGCCCCCAGGGGGCGGTTTCTCCTGAAGCTTTCTTT	CASSPQGAVSPEAFF
.	TRBV14	.	TRBJ2-5	TGTGCCAGCAGCCAAGATTTTGGCAGGGGTAGAGAGACCCAGTACTTC	CASSQDFGRGRETQYF
.	TRBV12-3/TRBV12-4	few	TRBJ2-7	TGTGCCAGCGCCGGGACACCCGGGGAGCAGTACTTC	CASAGTPGEQYF
.	TRBV6-5	.	TRBJ2-7	TGTGCCAGCAGTTTAATCCACCTATGGGGGGGCGTCTACGAGCAGTACTTC	CASSLIHLWGGVYEQYF
.	TRBV12-3/TRBV12-4	.	TRBJ1-4	TGTGCCAGCAGTTTCACGGGAGAAAAACTGTTTTTT	CASSFTGEKLFF
.	TRBV4-1	few	TRBJ1-1	TGCGCCAGCAGCCAAGAACGGCAGATGAACACTGAAGCTTTCTTT	CASSQERQMNTEAFF
TRBD1	TRBV3-1	.	TRBJ2-6	TGTGCCAGCAGCCAAACAGGGGCTGGGGCCAACGTCCTGACTTTC	CASSQTGAGANVLTF
.	TRBV20-1	few	TRBJ2-7	TGCAGTGCTAGGGCACAGGGCTACGAGCAGTACTTC	CSARAQGYEQYF
TRBD1	TRBV15	few	TRBJ2-1	TGTGCCACCAGCAGAGACGGGCAGGGGGTTTACAATGAGCAGTTCTTC	CATSRDGQGVYNEQFF
TRBD2	TRBV20-1	few	TRBJ2-7	TGCAGTGCCCGCGGACTAGCGGGGATTCATTACGAGCAGTACTTC	CSARGLAGIHYEQYF
.	TRBV4-1	few	TRBJ2-1	TGCGCCAGCAGCCCGGGGGTCAATGAGCAGTTCTTC	CASSPGVNEQFF
TRBD2	TRBV7-2	.	TRBJ2-1	TGTGCCAGCAGCAAAGGCTCTAGCGGGGAGATCTACAATGAGCAGTTCTTC	CASSKGSSGEIYNEQFF
.	TRBV20-1	.	TRBJ2-1	TGCAGTGCTAGAGAACCGGGACTGATCTACAATGAGCAGTTCTTC	CSAREPGLIYNEQFF
.	TRBV12-3/TRBV12-4	.	TRBJ2-1	TGTGCCAGCAGCCTCGGGCTAGGAACCAATGAGCAGTTCTTC	CASSLGLGTNEQFF
.	TRBV10-3	.	TRBJ1-1	TGTGCCATCAGTGGTGGGACTGCAGAAGCTTTCTTT	CAISGGTAEAFF
.	TRBV12-3/TRBV12-4	.	TRBJ2-7	TGTGCCAGCAGTTTCCAACTGACTCAGAGGCAGTACTTC	CASSFQLTQRQYF
TRBD2	TRBV5-1	.	TRBJ2-1	TGCGCCAGCAGCTTGTTAGCGGGGGGGCCCATGGATGAGCAGTTCTTC	CASSLLAGGPMDEQFF
.	TRBV9	.	TRBJ2-7	TGTGCCAGCAGCGAGACGGGGGCTACCTCCTACGAGCAGTACTTC	CASSETGATSYEQYF